Detailed here is one TCR beta chain. The table lists this clonotype with a few counts. Its antigen remains undetermined. One base away there is no much larger clone; base qualities are not given. This sample stems from a study of patients and donors after allogeneic stem cell transplantation (dated by TCRdb to 2018 to 2021). The library was built by means of RT-PCR. Sequencing took place on a NextSeq 550. The public sequencing data were trimmed at Q25 with fastp and processed into clonotypes with MiXCR by TCRdb, which kept only in-frame beta chains. CDR3 protein sequences are deduplicated, and each keeps its most common genes and DNA. Recorded for this sample are some 40,000 distinct CDR3 sequences; around a third of them occurred a single time. The top ten clones comprise 60% to 80% of the sample. V is clipped by 5 bases and J by 0 bases, and the sequence between their germline boundaries is 19 bases long. The CDR3 covers 16 residues, taking in both the cysteine and the phenylalanine. Only the CDR3 portion is preserved as DNA: 48 bases, with reading frame beginning at the first base. CDR1 and CDR2 are drawn from the germline V gene: SQVTM, ANQGSEA.

The source is a human donor who was either an allogeneic HSCT recipient or a stem cell or donor lymphocyte infusion donor (not recorded which). It is not recorded whose cells these are; they may come from a transplant donor. Sequenced: blood, either unsorted or a sorted T cell fraction (not recorded which). Recombination connected TRBV29-1 to TRBJ1-1, and possibly TRBD1, on 5 matching bases. The CDR3 reads CSVRLTGTFMNTEAFF. The DNA is as follows: TGCAGCGTTAGATTAACAGGAACCTTCATGAACACTGAAGCTTTCTTT.